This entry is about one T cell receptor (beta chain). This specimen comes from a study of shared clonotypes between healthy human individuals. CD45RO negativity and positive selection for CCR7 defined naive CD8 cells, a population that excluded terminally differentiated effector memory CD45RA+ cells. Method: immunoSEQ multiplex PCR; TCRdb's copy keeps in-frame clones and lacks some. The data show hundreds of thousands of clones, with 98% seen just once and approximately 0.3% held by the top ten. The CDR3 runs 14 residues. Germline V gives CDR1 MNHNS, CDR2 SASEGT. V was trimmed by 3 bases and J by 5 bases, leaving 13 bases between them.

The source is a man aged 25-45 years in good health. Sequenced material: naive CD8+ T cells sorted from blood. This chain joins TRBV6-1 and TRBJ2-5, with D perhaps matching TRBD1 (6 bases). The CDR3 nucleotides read TGTGCCAGCAGTGATTACAAGGGGGTGGAGACCCAGTACTTC. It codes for CASSDYKGVETQYF.